This T cell receptor beta chain was recorded in a study of T cell repertoires in cytomegalovirus infection. A note on this clonotype: Its specificity is unknown.

MiXCR, run by TCRdb on the reads, gives a single entry per CDR3 protein. The repertoire holds 230,000 or so distinct CDR3 sequences, with approximately 40% as singletons. This material consisted of CD8+ T cells from cultured PBMCs, taken from culture after CMV antigen stimulation. The sequence was collected from a human donor in good health (CMV status not recorded). Some clones in this sample may be carry-over from other donors' samples.

CDR3 in amino acids: CASRGELNEQFF. The CDR3, as DNA: TGTGCCAGCAGGGGGGAGCTTAATGAGCAGTTCTTC. The chain carries TRBV27 and TRBJ2-1; D possibly matches TRBD1 or TRBD2 (5 bases each). The CDR3 contains 12 residues. CDR1 and CDR2 (germline): MNHEY, SMNVEV (reference sequence). V was pared by 6 bases and J by 7 bases, with 10 bases between.